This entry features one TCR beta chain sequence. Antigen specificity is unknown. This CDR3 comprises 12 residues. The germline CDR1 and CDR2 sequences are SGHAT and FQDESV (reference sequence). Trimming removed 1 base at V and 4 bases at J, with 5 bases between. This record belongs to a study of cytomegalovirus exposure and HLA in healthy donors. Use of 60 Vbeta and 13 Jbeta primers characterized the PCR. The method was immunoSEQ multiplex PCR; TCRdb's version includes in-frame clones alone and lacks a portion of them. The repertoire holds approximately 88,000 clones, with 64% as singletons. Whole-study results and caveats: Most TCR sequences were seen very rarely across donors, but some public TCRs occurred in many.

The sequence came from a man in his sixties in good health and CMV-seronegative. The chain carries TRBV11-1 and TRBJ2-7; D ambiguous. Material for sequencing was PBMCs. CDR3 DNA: TGTGCCAGCAGCTTAGTTCGGTACGAGCAGTACTTC. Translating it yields CASSLVRYEQYF.